The subject of this entry is one T cell receptor (beta chain). Antigen: not known. The CDR3 is made up of 13 amino acids. Trimming removed 1 base at V and 7 bases at J, with 11 bases between. Germline V gene sequence: CDR1 DFQATT, CDR2 SNEGSKA (reference sequence). The data originate from a study of CD8 T cells in ankylosing spondylitis. TCRdb independently ran MiXCR on the 5' RACE reads; one entry per CDR3 protein. The sample gives approximately 290,000 distinct CDR3 sequences, under 25% of which show up once; about 3.7% is in the top ten. Overall study results and limits: Disease-associated clonotypes exhibited CD8+ identity and were relatively infrequent in peripheral blood. The study identified a TCR beta motif of roughly eight highly homologous variants that appeared characteristic of ankylosing spondylitis blood.

The receptor comes from a female donor with ankylosing spondylitis or in good health (not recorded which). The rearrangement joins TRBV20-1 to TRBJ1-5, with TRBD1 as a possible D gene (5 bases). Sequenced material: blood, either unsorted or a sorted T cell fraction (not recorded which). The CDR3 is CSARGQGDQPQHF. CDR3 sequence (DNA): TGCAGTGCTAGAGGTCAGGGTGACCAGCCCCAGCATTTT.